This T cell receptor beta chain was recorded in a study of glioma-infiltrating T cells after dendritic cell vaccination. Findings and limits, study-wide: TCR clonality showed no direct relationship with survival. Only a small number of patients had complete blood and tumor samples.

Some clones are missing from TCRdb's copy, which holds only in-frame ones; the method was immunoSEQ multiplex PCR. Here the sample spans roughly 100,000 clones, almost 90% being singletons. As to time point: after dendritic cell vaccination, including at tumor progression/relapse. Of note for this clone: Antigen: not known.

Germline V gene data show CDR1 as SGHNT and CDR2 as YENEEA. The CDR3 extends over 15 amino acids. The V and J ends lost 5 bases and 5 bases, in that order; junction bases with no gene match: 11. The TCR comes from a human donor with glioblastoma. Sequenced material: blood, taken after dendritic cell vaccination. The chain carries TRBV11-3 and TRBJ1-2; 7 bases are a match to TRBD1. The CDR3 is CASSPRQGSGYGYTF. The CDR3 DNA follows: TGTGCCAGCAGCCCACGACAGGGTTCAGGATATGGCTACACCTTC.